The 26 T cell receptor beta chains below come from one sample, sequenced in a study of T cell repertoires in cytomegalovirus infection. Via MiXCR, TCRdb re-called the reads, giving one row per CDR3 protein. The table has some 700,000 distinct CDR3 sequences, about a third seen once. The sequenced material came from PBMCs. These receptors all come from a human donor in good health (CMV status not recorded). Some clones in this sample may be carry-over from other donors' samples.

The J gene is TRBJ1-6, the V gene TRBV28, with unresolved D. Trimming cost V 2 bases and J 0 bases, with 17 bases left between them. The CDR3 is 19 amino acids. The germline CDR1 and CDR2 sequences are MDHEN and SYDVKM. CDR3 nucleotide sequence: TGTGCCAGCAGTTTAGAGGATGGCAGCCCGAGCTCCTATAATTCACCCCTCCACTTT. Its translation: CASSLEDGSPSSYNSPLHF. Filled out from reference TRBV28 and TRBJ1-6, the complete variable domain reads DVKVTQSSRYLVKRTGEKVFLECVQDMDHENMFWYRQDPGLGLRLIYFSYDVKMKEKGDIPEGYSVSREKKERFSLILESASTNQTSMYLCASSLEDGSPSSYNSPLHFGNGTRLTVT.

CDR3 loop: CASSLGGQGVYEQYF. The CDR3 region has the DNA TGTGCCAGCAGTTTGGGGGGGCAGGGAGTGTACGAGCAGTACTTC. The chain carries TRBV12-3 or TRBV12-4 and TRBJ2-7; a possible D gene is TRBD2 (7 bases). The CDR3 loop spans 15 amino acids. V was clipped by 3 bases and J by 4 bases, with 16 bases between them.

This chain links TRBV28 with TRBJ1-1; D perhaps matches TRBD1 (6 bases). The germline V and J ends were trimmed by 4 bases and 2 bases, with 14 bases remaining between them. From germline, CDR1 is MDHEN and CDR2 SYDVKM. The CDR3 extends over 15 amino acids. Written as DNA, the CDR3 is TGTGCCAGCAGTTCCTTAGGGGGGGGCAACACTGAAGCTTTCTTT. This codes for CASSSLGGGNTEAFF.

The gene calls are TRBV2 and TRBJ2-5, with D perhaps matching TRBD1 or TRBD2 (6 bases each). The CDR3 length is 13 residues. With 6 bases removed from V and 4 bases from J, the gap between germline ends came to 12 bases. Germline V gives CDR1 SNHLY, CDR2 FYNNEI. CDR3 protein: CASRGAGSETQYF. DNA for the CDR3: TGTGCCAGCAGGGGGGCGGGGTCAGAGACCCAGTACTTC.

The J gene is TRBJ2-7, the V gene TRBV7-9, with a tentative D call TRBD1 (7 bases). This CDR3 contains 14 residues. The germline CDR1 and CDR2 sequences are SEHNR and FQNEAQ (reference sequence). V lost 5 bases, J lost 7 bases, and 18 bases lay in between. CDR3 sequence reads: CASSPDREVGEQYF. The CDR3 nucleotides are TGTGCCAGCAGCCCCGACAGGGAGGTAGGGGAGCAGTACTTC.

This clonotype was recorded at least ten times. The V gene is TRBV10-3, the J gene TRBJ2-7, with unresolved D. V was trimmed by 4 bases and J by 6 bases, leaving 13 bases between them. The germline CDR1 and CDR2 sequences are ENHRY and SYGVKD. The CDR3 is 13 residues long. CDR3 bases: TGTGCCATCAGTGGCCAGCCCTCCGGCGAGCAGTACTTC. Translating gives CAISGQPSGEQYF.

J is TRBJ1-1 and V is TRBV19; no clear D. V shed 0 bases and J shed 4 bases, with 3 bases lying between them. Germline V gene lookup returns CDR1 LNHDA and CDR2 SQIVND (reference sequence). This CDR3 region has 12 residues. This CDR3 reads CASSIDSTEAFF. CDR3 bases: TGTGCCAGTAGTATAGACAGCACTGAAGCTTTCTTT.

The chain couples TRBV19 to TRBJ2-3; 7 nucleotides match TRBD2. CDR3 length: 18 residues. J gave up 6 bases and V 3 bases, and 18 bases lay outside the gene matches. Germline CDR1 is LNHDA and CDR2 is SQIVND (reference sequence). CDR3 nucleotide sequence: TGTGCCAGTAGTATGACGTTGAGGGCGGGAGCAGTCCCCGATACGCAGTATTTT. Amino acids: CASSMTLRAGAVPDTQYF. The full variable domain, completed using reference TRBV19 and TRBJ2-3, is DGGITQSPKYLFRKEGQNVTLSCEQNLNHDAMYWYRQDPGQGLRLIYYSQIVNDFQKGDIAEGYSVSREKKESFPLTVTSAQKNPTAFYLCASSMTLRAGAVPDTQYFGPGTRLTVL.

The rearrangement links TRBV12-3 or TRBV12-4 to TRBJ1-1; D remains unclear. V lost 6 bases and J lost 10, with 15 bases in between. CDR3 length equals 12 residues. CDR3 region: CASSPGRNGAFF. The CDR3 DNA reads TGTGCCAGCAGCCCTGGGCGGAACGGAGCTTTCTTT.

This clonotype was seen a few times. The chain recombines TRBV12-3 or TRBV12-4 with TRBJ2-2, with TRBD1 matching 7 bases. The CDR3 covers 16 residues. V shed 0 bases and J 0 bases; nucleotides not matched to a gene: 1. The CDR3 here is CASSLAGQANTGELFF. Written as DNA, the CDR3 is TGTGCCAGCAGTTTAGCCGGACAGGCGAACACCGGGGAGCTGTTTTTT.

On this clonotype itself: One end of the junction fails to match germline, which may point to a read error. The rearrangement joins TRBV11-2 to TRBJ1-3; 10 bases match TRBD1. Germline-derived CDR1 and CDR2 are SGHAT and FQNNGV. CDR3 size: 19 residues. The CDR3 loop is CASSLERGIADRGRNTMYF. The CDR3 DNA reads TGTGCCAGCAGCTTAGAGAGGGGGATCGCGGACAGGGGGAGAAACACCATGTATTTT.

This clonotype was seen at least ten times. J is TRBJ1-1 and V is TRBV7-2, with 10 bases lining up with TRBD1. The CDR3 sequence is 12 residues long. Trimming removed 4 bases from V and 8 bases from J; junction bases left unmatched: 1. Germline V gene data show CDR1 as SGHTA and CDR2 as FQGNSA. CDR3 sequence: CASSWDRGEAFF. The CDR3 region has the DNA TGTGCCAGCAGCTGGGACAGGGGAGAAGCTTTCTTT. Together with reference TRBV7-2 and TRBJ1-1, the CDR3 gives the full variable domain: GAGVSQSPSNKVTEKGKDVELRCDPISGHTALYWYRQSLGQGLEFLIYFQGNSAPDKSGLPSDRFSAERTGGSVSTLTIQRTQQEDSAVYLCASSWDRGEAFFGQGTRLTVV.

The CDR3 coding sequence is TGTGCCAGCTTTGATCAGTCTGGGGAACCCCCCGGGGAGACCCAGTACTTC. It encodes CASFDQSGEPPGETQYF. The chain uses TRBV6-1 and TRBJ2-5; no definite D call. This CDR3 is 17 amino acids long. Trimming removed 8 bases from V and 5 bases from J, with 27 bases in between. Germline CDR1 MNHNS, CDR2 SASEGT.

The CDR3 sequence is CASSYIGQGNLIAYEQYF. The CDR3 nucleotides are TGTGCCAGCAGTTACATTGGACAGGGGAATCTCATCGCCTACGAGCAGTACTTC. The J gene is TRBJ2-7, the V gene TRBV13; TRBD1 matches at 9 bases. Germline V gene lookup returns CDR1 PRHDT and CDR2 FYEKMQ (reference sequence). CDR3 size: 18 residues. V was clipped by 6 bases and J by 2 bases; unmatched bases: 17. The variable domain in full, completed from reference TRBV13 and TRBJ2-7, reads AAGVIQSPRHLIKEKRETATLKCYPIPRHDTVYWYQQGPGQDPQFLISFYEKMQSDKGSIPDRFSAQQFSDYHSELNMSSLELGDSALYFCASSYIGQGNLIAYEQYFGPGTRLTVT.

The chain uses TRBV6-5 and TRBJ1-1; D gene uncertain. Germline-derived CDR1 and CDR2 are MNHEY and SVGAGI. V lost 7 bases to trimming and J lost 0 bases, with 15 bases between them. CDR3 length: 15 residues. The CDR3, as DNA: TGTGCCAGCACCTCCAGGCGTTTCATGAACACTGAAGCTTTCTTT. Protein: CASTSRRFMNTEAFF.

The genes are TRBV27 and TRBJ1-1, with 9 bases lining up with TRBD1. Trimming at V came to 4 bases and at J to 5 bases, leaving 11 bases not matched to a gene. Germline V CDR1 and CDR2: MNHEY, SMNVEV (reference sequence). There are 16 residues in the CDR3. The CDR3: CASSSITQGANTEAFF. The CDR3 nucleotides read TGTGCCAGCAGTTCAATAACACAGGGGGCAAATACTGAAGCTTTCTTT.

To note about this clonotype: One end of the junction is discordant with germline, which a read error may explain. This rearrangement joins TRBV4-1 to TRBJ2-7; D not certain. This CDR3 spans 15 amino acids. The germline V gene has CDR1 MGHRA and CDR2 YSYEKL. The CDR3 region is CASSQDPAATYEQYF. CDR3 in DNA: TGTGCCAGCAGCCAAGACCCAGCTGCTACCTACGAGCAGTACTTC.

Comment on this clonotype: One junction end disagrees with the germline gene, perhaps due to a read error. V is TRBV28 and J is TRBJ1-1; D unclear. This CDR3 has 14 amino acids. Germline V gene lookup returns CDR1 MDHEN and CDR2 SYDVKM. The CDR3 DNA sequence: TGTGCCAGCAGAGGTCCGGGAACCAACACTGAAGCTCTCTTT. Amino acids: CASRGPGTNTEALF.

This chain connects TRBV6-2 or TRBV6-3 to TRBJ2-3; D is uncertain. In germline, CDR1 is MNHEY, CDR2 SVGEGT. The CDR3 extends over 12 amino acids. V lost 2 bases, J lost 7 bases, and 7 bases lay in between. The CDR3 coding sequence is TGTGCCAGCAGTTACCCCATGAATACGCAGTATTTT. Protein: CASSYPMNTQYF.

The V call is TRBV7-6, the J call TRBJ2-2; 7 bases are shared with TRBD2. CDR1 SGHVS and CDR2 FNYEAQ come from the germline V gene. J lost 3 bases, V lost 4 bases, and 5 bases had no gene match. The length of the CDR3 is 15 residues. The CDR3 loop is CASSWGGLDTGELFF. As DNA, the CDR3 is TGTGCCAGCAGCTGGGGGGGGTTGGACACCGGGGAGCTGTTTTTT.

The J gene is TRBJ2-1, the V gene TRBV6-2 or TRBV6-3; TRBD2 aligns across 10 bases. This CDR3 contains 14 residues. Per germline, CDR1 MNHEY and CDR2 SVGEGT. With 3 bases clipped from V and 9 bases from J, the junction kept 5 bases outside the gene matches. Written as DNA, the CDR3 is TGTGCCAGCAGTTATCTAGCGGGGGTGAGTGAGCAGTTCTTC. It codes for CASSYLAGVSEQFF.

This chain connects TRBV20-1 to TRBJ2-7; a possible D gene is TRBD1 (5 bases). Looked up from germline, CDR1 is DFQATT and CDR2 is SNEGSKA (reference sequence). V was clipped by 2 bases and J by 5 bases, with 22 bases between them. This CDR3 spans 16 amino acids. CDR3 bases: TGCAGTGCTAGACCGCGACAGCCCATTGAAGTCGACGAGCAGTACTTC. Encoded protein: CSARPRQPIEVDEQYF.

This clonotype was recorded many times. The CDR3 DNA sequence: TGTGCCAGCACCCGATGGGGTGGGGGGTACCCAGATACGCAGTATTTT. Its translation is CASTRWGGGYPDTQYF. The chain combines TRBV6-1 with TRBJ2-3; D perhaps matches TRBD2 (6 bases). Germline CDR1 and CDR2: MNHNS and SASEGT. This CDR3 contains 16 residues. V was pared by 7 bases and J by 4 bases, with 21 bases between.

This clonotype was observed at least ten times. The chain combines TRBV7-6 with TRBJ2-7; the D is unclear. This CDR3 is built from 17 residues. Deletions cut 5 bases from V and 6 bases from J, with 26 bases between. From germline, CDR1 is SGHVS and CDR2 FNYEAQ. The CDR3 is CASSAKVPGPIRVEQYF. For the CDR3, the DNA is TGTGCCAGCAGCGCCAAGGTCCCGGGCCCCATCCGGGTCGAGCAGTACTTC.

In this sample, this clonotype turned up a few times. The rearrangement joins TRBV4-2 to TRBJ2-7; TRBD1 is a possible D gene (5 bases). The CDR3 is made up of 13 amino acids. With 5 bases removed from V and 7 bases from J, the gap between germline ends came to 15 bases. Germline V gene sequence: CDR1 LGHNA, CDR2 YNFKEQ. The CDR3 loop reads CASSDSRAKEQYF. The DNA for the CDR3 is TGTGCCAGCAGCGACAGCCGGGCTAAAGAGCAGTACTTC.

The sample holds a few counts of this clonotype. The chain has TRBV27 and TRBJ2-1; no reliable D call. CDR3 length: 14 amino acids. V was pared by 5 bases and J by 6 bases, with 14 bases between. CDR1 and CDR2 (germline): MNHEY, SMNVEV (reference sequence). CDR3: CASSDGSSGNEQFF. The CDR3 bases are TGTGCCAGCAGTGATGGTTCCTCGGGCAATGAGCAGTTCTTC.